This T cell receptor beta chain was recorded in a study of blood T cell repertoires in COVID-19. Study-wide background: COVID-19 samples collected from the United States, Italy and Spain covered acute and convalescent phases. T cells, B-cell-depleted T cells, or PBMCs supplied cDNA or gDNA.

Authors' analysis steps: For nucleated cells, counts were estimated from reference gene primer amplification. Data came from immunoSEQ multiplex PCR; TCRdb stores just in-frame clones and leaves some out. V, J and clone size reflect that table, while D and trimming were determined from the DNA. The table includes about 250,000 clones, 84% detected once. The J segment lost 6 bases and the V segment lost 2 bases, leaving 17 bases of the junction unmatched. The germline V gene encodes CDR1 SGHVS and CDR2 FNYEAQ. This CDR3 has 19 amino acids. The chain joins TRBV7-6 to TRBJ2-1, with TRBD1 matching over 9 bases. Sequencing used peripheral blood. This clonotype was obtained from a man over 45 with acute or convalescent COVID-19. In DNA form, the CDR3 reads TGTGCCAGCAGCTTAAGGCCCCCCACAGGGGGCTCTGTCGGCAATGAGCAGTTCTTC. Translation: CASSLRPPTGGSVGNEQFF. Combining the CDR3 with reference TRBV7-6 and TRBJ2-1 gives the whole variable domain GAGVSQSPRYKVTKRGQDVALRCDPISGHVSLYWYRQALGQGPEFLTYFNYEAQQDKSGLPNDRFSAERPEGSISTLTIQRTEQRDSAMYRCASSLRPPTGGSVGNEQFFGPGTRLTVL.